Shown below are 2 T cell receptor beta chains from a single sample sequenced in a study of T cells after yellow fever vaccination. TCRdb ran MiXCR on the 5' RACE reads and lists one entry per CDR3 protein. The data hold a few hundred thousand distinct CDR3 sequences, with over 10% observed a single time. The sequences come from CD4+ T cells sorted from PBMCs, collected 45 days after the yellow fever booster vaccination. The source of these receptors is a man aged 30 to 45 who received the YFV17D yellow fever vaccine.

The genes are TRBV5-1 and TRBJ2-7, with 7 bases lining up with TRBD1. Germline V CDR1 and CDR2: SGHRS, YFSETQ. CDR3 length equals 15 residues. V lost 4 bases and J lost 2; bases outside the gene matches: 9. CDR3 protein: CASSGGQANTYEQYF. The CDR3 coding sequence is TGCGCCAGCAGCGGAGGACAGGCGAACACCTACGAGCAGTACTTC. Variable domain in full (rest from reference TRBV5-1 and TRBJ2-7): KAGVTQTPRYLIKTRGQQVTLSCSPISGHRSVSWYQQTPGQGLQFLFEYFSETQRNKGNFPGRFSGRQFSNSRSEMNVSTLELGDSALYLCASSGGQANTYEQYFGPGTRLTVT.

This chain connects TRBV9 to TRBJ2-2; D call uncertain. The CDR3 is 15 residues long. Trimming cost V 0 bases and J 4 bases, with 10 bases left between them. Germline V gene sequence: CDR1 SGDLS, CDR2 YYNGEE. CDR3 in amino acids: CASSVGGISTGELFF. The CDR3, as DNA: TGTGCCAGCAGCGTAGGAGGCATTTCCACCGGGGAGCTGTTTTTT.